The 23 T cell receptor beta chains below all came from one sample that was sequenced in a study. MiXCR, applied by TCRdb to the 5' RACE reads, yields one record per CDR3 protein. The data show 12,000 or so distinct CDR3 sequences, 45% to 60% seen once. Treg sorting used a CD4+CD25+CD127-/low gate. Sequenced material: tumor-infiltrating Tregs sorted from the breast tumor. These receptors originate from a female donor with breast cancer.

CDR3 residues: CASSVGWEQFF. CDR3 bases: TGTGCCAGCAGCGTAGGATGGGAGCAGTTCTTC. The chain links TRBV9 to TRBJ2-1; D is undetermined. Trimming pared 0 bases from V and 10 bases from J, leaving 5 bases between. This CDR3 region has 11 residues. Per the germline V gene, CDR1 is SGDLS and CDR2 is YYNGEE.

The chain couples TRBV7-6 to TRBJ1-5; no firm D call. This CDR3 has 13 amino acids. Germline CDR1 and CDR2: SGHVS and FNYEAQ. V lost 0 bases and J lost 11, with 11 bases in between. The CDR3 is CASSLAKGGTQHF. DNA for the CDR3: TGTGCCAGCAGCTTAGCGAAGGGCGGGACCCAGCATTTT.

The chain carries TRBV12-3 or TRBV12-4 and TRBJ1-6, with D maybe TRBD1 (6 bases). V lost 3 bases to trimming and J lost 7 bases, with 13 bases between them. This CDR3 is built from 15 residues. CDR3 nucleotides: TGTGCCAGCAGTTTTGGCGGGACAAAGAATTCACCCCTCCACTTT. Protein product: CASSFGGTKNSPLHF.

This clonotype was observed a few times. The chain combines TRBV3-1 with TRBJ1-1; tentatively, D is TRBD1 (6 bases). The germline V and J ends were trimmed by 4 bases and 4 bases, with 13 bases remaining between them. Germline-derived CDR1 and CDR2 are LGHDT and YNNKEL (reference sequence). This CDR3 has 14 amino acids. In DNA, the CDR3 is TGTGCCAGCAGCCCAACGACAGGAAGCACTGAAGCTTTCTTT. Amino acid sequence: CASSPTTGSTEAFF.

This clonotype was counted only a few times. As DNA, the CDR3 is TGTGCCAGCAGTGCTTCTCGGTCCTGGGGCTACACCTTC. As protein: CASSASRSWGYTF. The genes are TRBV12-3 or TRBV12-4 and TRBJ1-2; no firm D call. The CDR3 spans 13 residues. V was pared by 5 bases and J by 8 bases, with 15 bases between.

The chain couples TRBV5-6 to TRBJ2-3, with 8 bases lining up with TRBD2. V lost 0 bases and J lost 5; bases outside the gene matches: 11. There are 17 residues in the CDR3. The germline CDR1 and CDR2 sequences are SGHDT and YYEEEE. DNA of the CDR3: TGTGCCAGCAGCTTGGCCGCGGGAGGCCCTTGGGGAGATACGCAGTATTTT. Its protein product is CASSLAAGGPWGDTQYF.

This chain uses TRBV6-5 with TRBJ1-2, with D unclear. The CDR3 consists of 13 residues. Germline V lookup: CDR1 MNHEY, CDR2 SVGAGI. V dropped 0 bases and J dropped 8 bases, with 10 bases sitting between them. The CDR3 DNA sequence: TGTGCCAGCAGTTACTCGGACGCCTGGGGCTACACCTTC. It specifies CASSYSDAWGYTF.

The chain recombines TRBV5-6 with TRBJ2-5; perhaps TRBD1 as D (6 bases). There are 12 residues in the CDR3. The V end lost 5 bases, the J end lost 6 bases, and 11 bases lay between the germline ends. The V gene's germline CDR1 is SGHDT and CDR2 YYEEEE. CDR3 bases: TGTGCCAGCAGTGGGGGCGTGAAGACCCAGTACTTC. Translating gives CASSGGVKTQYF.

The genes are TRBV4-2 and TRBJ2-5; D may match TRBD1 or TRBD2 (6 bases each). The length of the CDR3 is 15 residues. Looked up from germline, CDR1 is LGHNA and CDR2 is YNFKEQ. Trimming removed 1 base from V and 4 bases from J, with 13 bases in between. The CDR3 DNA reads as TGTGCCAGCAGCCAAGTAGGGGGAGGCGGAGAGACCCAGTACTTC. Protein: CASSQVGGGGETQYF.

This chain connects TRBV18 to TRBJ1-4, with D hard to call. The CDR3 totals 12 residues. The germline V gene encodes CDR1 KGHSH and CDR2 LQKENI. V was shortened by 4 bases and J by 6 bases, with 6 bases between the two germline ends. The CDR3 coding sequence is TGTGCCAGCTCACAGGGAGATGAAAAACTGTTTTTT. Amino acid sequence: CASSQGDEKLFF.

This clonotype was recorded a few times. Written as DNA, the CDR3 is TGCGCCAGCAGCTTCCTGGGAGGGAGCACAGATACGCAGTATTTT. Encoded protein: CASSFLGGSTDTQYF. The chain recombines TRBV5-1 with TRBJ2-3, with 7 bases aligning to TRBD2. Germline V gives CDR1 SGHRS, CDR2 YFSETQ. With V trimmed by 2 bases and J by 0 bases, 3 bases remained unmatched. This CDR3 region has 15 residues.

Comments on this clonotype: A junction boundary mismatches the germline segment, possibly from a read error. The V call is TRBV20-1, the J call TRBJ2-3; D not certain. The CDR3 covers 13 residues. From germline, CDR1 is DFQATT and CDR2 SNEGSKA (reference sequence). This chain's CDR3 is CSARELWPDTEYF. For the CDR3, the DNA is TGCAGTGCTAGAGAACTCTGGCCGGATACGGAGTATTTT.

On this clonotype: A junction end diverges from the germline sequence, so it may reflect a read error. The chain carries TRBV18 and TRBJ2-6, with a possible D match to TRBD1 (5 bases). Germline loops: CDR1 KGHSH, CDR2 LQKENI. This CDR3 has 17 residues. The CDR3 coding sequence is TGTGCCAGCTCAACCGGGCGACAGTACTCTGGGACCAACGTCCTGACTTTC. Translating gives CASSTGRQYSGTNVLTF.

The chain carries TRBV28 and TRBJ2-2; 7 bases match TRBD1. The CDR3 is made up of 15 amino acids. With V trimmed by 6 bases and J by 2 bases, 6 bases remained unmatched. Germline loops: CDR1 MDHEN, CDR2 SYDVKM. CDR3 sequence reads: CASRPTGLNTGELFF. Here the CDR3 DNA reads TGTGCCAGCAGGCCGACAGGGCTCAACACCGGGGAGCTGTTTTTT.

The J gene is TRBJ2-7, the V gene TRBV7-2; D is perhaps TRBD2 (5 bases). V was cut by 2 bases and J by 7 bases, with 12 bases left in between. Germline CDR1 is SGHTA and CDR2 is FQGNSA. There are 13 residues in the CDR3. The CDR3 bases are TGTGCCAGCAGCTTATTTGGCGAGGGAGAGCAGTACGTC. Protein: CASSLFGEGEQYV.

This sequence joins TRBV12-3 or TRBV12-4 and TRBJ2-5; D gene uncertain. V was clipped by 7 bases and J by 3 bases, with 12 bases between them. This CDR3 comprises 13 residues. The CDR3 nucleotides read TGTGCCAGCAATCGAGGTGTTGAAGAGACCCAGTACTTC. As protein: CASNRGVEETQYF.

This clonotype was seen more than once but under ten times. The chain joins TRBV5-1 to TRBJ2-1, with 14 bases matching TRBD2. Per the germline V gene, CDR1 is SGHRS and CDR2 is YFSETQ. The V gene end was trimmed by 7 bases and the J gene end by 8 bases; junction bases not matched to a gene: 8. The CDR3 spans 15 residues. The CDR3 DNA reads TGCGCCAGCCCGGGACTAGCGGGAGTCTTGGATGAGCAGTTCTTC. Amino acid sequence: CASPGLAGVLDEQFF. Together with reference TRBV5-1 and TRBJ2-1, the CDR3 gives the full variable domain: KAGVTQTPRYLIKTRGQQVTLSCSPISGHRSVSWYQQTPGQGLQFLFEYFSETQRNKGNFPGRFSGRQFSNSRSEMNVSTLELGDSALYLCASPGLAGVLDEQFFGPGTRLTVL.

This clonotype was found a few times. The rearrangement links TRBV7-9 to TRBJ2-3, with TRBD1 matching over 8 bases. The CDR3 is 18 residues long. With V trimmed by 8 bases and J by 2 bases, 18 bases remained unmatched. The V gene's germline CDR1 is SEHNR and CDR2 FQNEAQ (reference sequence). The CDR3 sequence: CASGRGPETGASTDTQYF. The CDR3 nucleotides are TGTGCCAGCGGACGAGGGCCTGAGACAGGGGCCTCCACAGATACGCAGTATTTT.

The rearrangement links TRBV25-1 to TRBJ2-5; D is unclear. Deletions cut 1 base from V and 0 bases from J, with 6 bases between. The CDR3 has 14 residues. CDR1 is MGHDK, CDR2 SYGVNS, per germline. The CDR3 nucleotides read TGTGCCAGCAGTGAATCCCTGTACCAAGAGACCCAGTACTTC. Its translation: CASSESLYQETQYF.

The J gene is TRBJ2-1, the V gene TRBV5-6, with TRBD1 matching 9 bases. V was pared by 0 bases and J by 0 bases, with 1 base of the junction left unmatched. The CDR3 is 16 amino acids. From germline, CDR1 is SGHDT and CDR2 YYEEEE. The CDR3 nucleotides are TGTGCCAGCAGCTTGGGGGACAGGGACTCCTACAATGAGCAGTTCTTC. It codes for CASSLGDRDSYNEQFF. The full variable domain, rest sourced from reference TRBV5-6 and TRBJ2-1, is DAGVTQSPTHLIKTRGQQVTLRCSPKSGHDTVSWYQQALGQGPQFIFQYYEEEERQRGNFPDRFSGHQFPNYSSELNVNALLLGDSALYLCASSLGDRDSYNEQFFGPGTRLTVL.

The V gene is TRBV20-1, the J gene TRBJ2-1; D call uncertain. Per the germline V gene, CDR1 is DFQATT and CDR2 is SNEGSKA (reference sequence). The CDR3 is 14 amino acids. V was trimmed by 5 bases and J by 6 bases, leaving 17 bases between them. This CDR3 reads CSAPKSRGGNEQFF. CDR3 nucleotide sequence: TGCAGTGCTCCTAAATCCCGCGGCGGCAATGAGCAGTTCTTC.

The chain links TRBV6-2 or TRBV6-3 to TRBJ1-5; D is unclear. The CDR3 contains 13 residues. CDR1 MNHEY and CDR2 SVGEGT come from the germline V gene. The V and J ends lost 6 bases and 6 bases respectively, with 12 bases between them. This CDR3 is CASSLPIIQPQHF. In DNA form, the CDR3 reads TGTGCCAGCAGCCTACCTATCATTCAGCCCCAGCATTTT.

The chain recombines TRBV5-5 with TRBJ2-7, with 8 bases that match TRBD1. V was pared by 4 bases and J by 6 bases, with 9 bases of the junction left unmatched. Per the germline V gene, CDR1 is SGHKS and CDR2 is YYEKEE (reference sequence). The CDR3 is made up of 14 amino acids. The CDR3 nucleotides are TGTGCCAGCAGCCTCGGGACAGGTTTTGGCGAGCAGTACGTC. It encodes CASSLGTGFGEQYV.